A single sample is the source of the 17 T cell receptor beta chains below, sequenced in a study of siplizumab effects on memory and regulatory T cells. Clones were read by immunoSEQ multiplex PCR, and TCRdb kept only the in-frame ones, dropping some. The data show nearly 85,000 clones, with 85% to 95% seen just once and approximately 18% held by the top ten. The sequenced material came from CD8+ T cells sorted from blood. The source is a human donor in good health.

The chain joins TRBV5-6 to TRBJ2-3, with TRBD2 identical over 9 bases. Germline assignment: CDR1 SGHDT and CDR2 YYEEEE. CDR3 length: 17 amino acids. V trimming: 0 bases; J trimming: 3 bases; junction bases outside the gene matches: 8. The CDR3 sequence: CASSLDGRLAGTDTQYF. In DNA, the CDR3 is TGTGCCAGCAGCTTGGACGGTCGGCTAGCGGGGACAGATACGCAGTATTTT.

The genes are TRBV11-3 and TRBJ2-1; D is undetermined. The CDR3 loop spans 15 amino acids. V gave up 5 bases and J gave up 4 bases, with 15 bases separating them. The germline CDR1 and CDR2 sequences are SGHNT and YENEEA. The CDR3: CASSLNYLGYNEQFF. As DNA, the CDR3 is TGTGCCAGCAGCCTAAACTATCTGGGGTACAATGAGCAGTTCTTC.

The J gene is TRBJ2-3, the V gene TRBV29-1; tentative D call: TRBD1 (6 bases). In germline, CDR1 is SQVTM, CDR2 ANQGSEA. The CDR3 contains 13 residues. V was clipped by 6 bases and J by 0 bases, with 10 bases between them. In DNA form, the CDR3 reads TGCAGCGTGATGACAGGAAGCACAGATACGCAGTATTTT. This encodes CSVMTGSTDTQYF.

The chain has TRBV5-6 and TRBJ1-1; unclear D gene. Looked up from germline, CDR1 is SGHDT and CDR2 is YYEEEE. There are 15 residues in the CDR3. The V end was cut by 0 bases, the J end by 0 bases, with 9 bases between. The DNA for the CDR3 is TGTGCCAGCAGCTTGGATGGGTACATGAACACTGAAGCTTTCTTT. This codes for CASSLDGYMNTEAFF.

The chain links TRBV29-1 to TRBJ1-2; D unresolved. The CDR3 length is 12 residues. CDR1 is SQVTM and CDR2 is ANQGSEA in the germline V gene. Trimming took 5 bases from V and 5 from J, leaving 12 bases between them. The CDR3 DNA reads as TGCAGCGTTTGGGTTTACGAGTATGGCTACACCTTC. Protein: CSVWVYEYGYTF.

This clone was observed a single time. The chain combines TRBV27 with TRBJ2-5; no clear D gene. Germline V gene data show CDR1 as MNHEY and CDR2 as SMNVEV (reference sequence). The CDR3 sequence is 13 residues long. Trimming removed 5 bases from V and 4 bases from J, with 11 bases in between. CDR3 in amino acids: CASSPTGPETQYF. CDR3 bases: TGTGCCAGCAGTCCGACTGGTCCAGAGACCCAGTACTTC.

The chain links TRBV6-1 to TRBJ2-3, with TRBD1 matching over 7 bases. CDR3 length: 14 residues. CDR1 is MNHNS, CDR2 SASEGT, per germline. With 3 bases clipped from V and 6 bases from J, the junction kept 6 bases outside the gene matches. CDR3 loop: CASSDGTASDTQYF. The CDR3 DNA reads TGTGCCAGCAGTGATGGGACAGCCTCCGATACGCAGTATTTT.

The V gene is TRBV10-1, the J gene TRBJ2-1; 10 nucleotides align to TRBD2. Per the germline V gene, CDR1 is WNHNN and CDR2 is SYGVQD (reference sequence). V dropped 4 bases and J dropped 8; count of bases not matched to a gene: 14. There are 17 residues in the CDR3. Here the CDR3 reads CASSAGSEREGKDEQFF. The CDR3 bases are TGCGCCAGCAGTGCGGGATCGGAGCGGGAGGGCAAGGATGAGCAGTTCTTC.

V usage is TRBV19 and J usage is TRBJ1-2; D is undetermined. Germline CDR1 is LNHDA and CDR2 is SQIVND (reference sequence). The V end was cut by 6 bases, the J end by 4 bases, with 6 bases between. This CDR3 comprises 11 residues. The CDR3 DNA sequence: TGTGCCAGTAGGGAAAGCTATGGCTACACCTTC. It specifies CASRESYGYTF.

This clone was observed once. This chain's CDR3 is CASKAGDLYNEQFF. As DNA, the CDR3 is TGTGCCAGCAAGGCGGGAGATCTCTACAATGAGCAGTTCTTC. The chain recombines TRBV6-5 with TRBJ2-1; 7 bases map to TRBD2. The J segment lost 3 bases and the V segment lost 7 bases, leaving 6 bases of the junction unmatched. This CDR3 comprises 14 residues. In germline, CDR1 is MNHEY, CDR2 SVGAGI.

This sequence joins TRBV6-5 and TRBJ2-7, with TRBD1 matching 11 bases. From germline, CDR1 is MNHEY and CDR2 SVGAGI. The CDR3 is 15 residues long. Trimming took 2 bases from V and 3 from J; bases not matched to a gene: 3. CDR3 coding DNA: TGTGCCAGCAGTTACGGGACAGGGGGAAACTACGAGCAGTACTTC. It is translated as CASSYGTGGNYEQYF.

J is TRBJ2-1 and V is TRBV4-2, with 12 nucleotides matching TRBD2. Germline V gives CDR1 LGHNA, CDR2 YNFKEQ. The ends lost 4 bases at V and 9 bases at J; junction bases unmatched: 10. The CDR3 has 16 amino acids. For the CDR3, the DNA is TGTGCCAGCAGCCTTTGGACTAGCGGGGCCTCCAGTGAGCAGTTCTTC. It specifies CASSLWTSGASSEQFF.

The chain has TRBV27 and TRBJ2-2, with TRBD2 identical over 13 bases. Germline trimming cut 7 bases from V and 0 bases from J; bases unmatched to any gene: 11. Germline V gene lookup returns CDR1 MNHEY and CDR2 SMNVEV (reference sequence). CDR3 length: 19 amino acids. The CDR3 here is CASTPTGTSGKANTGELFF. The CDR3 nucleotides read TGTGCCAGCACTCCAACCGGGACTAGCGGGAAAGCGAACACCGGGGAGCTGTTTTTT.

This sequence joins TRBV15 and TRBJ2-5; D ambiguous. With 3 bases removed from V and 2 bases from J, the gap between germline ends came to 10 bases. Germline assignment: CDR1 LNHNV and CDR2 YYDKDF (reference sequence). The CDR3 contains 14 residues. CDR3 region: CATSSWMGQETQYF. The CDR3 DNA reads TGTGCCACCAGCAGCTGGATGGGGCAAGAGACCCAGTACTTC.

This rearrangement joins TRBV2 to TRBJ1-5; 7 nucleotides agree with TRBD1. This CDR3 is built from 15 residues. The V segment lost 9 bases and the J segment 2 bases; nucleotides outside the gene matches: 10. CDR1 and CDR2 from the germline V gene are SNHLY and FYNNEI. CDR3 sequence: CASQGEGARNQPQHF. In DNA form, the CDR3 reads TGTGCCAGTCAAGGGGAGGGGGCTCGCAATCAGCCCCAGCATTTT. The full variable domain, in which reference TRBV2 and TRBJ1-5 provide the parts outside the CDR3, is EPEVTQTPSHQVTQMGQEVILRCVPISNHLYFYWYRQILGQKVEFLVSFYNNEISEKSEIFDDQFSVERPDGSNFTLKIRSTKLEDSAMYFCASQGEGARNQPQHFGDGTRLSIL.

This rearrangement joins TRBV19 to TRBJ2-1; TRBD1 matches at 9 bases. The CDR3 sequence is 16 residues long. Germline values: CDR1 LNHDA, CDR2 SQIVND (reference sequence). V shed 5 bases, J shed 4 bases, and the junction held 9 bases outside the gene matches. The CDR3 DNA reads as TGTGCCAGTAGTGATAGAGGACAGGGGTCGTACAATGAGCAGTTCTTC. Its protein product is CASSDRGQGSYNEQFF.

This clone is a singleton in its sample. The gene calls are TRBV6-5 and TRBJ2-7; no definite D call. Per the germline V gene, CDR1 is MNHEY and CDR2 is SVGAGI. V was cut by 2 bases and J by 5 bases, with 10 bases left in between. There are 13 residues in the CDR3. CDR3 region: CASSYGNLNEQYF. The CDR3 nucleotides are TGTGCCAGCAGTTACGGGAATTTAAACGAGCAGTACTTC.